The subject of this entry is one TCR beta chain. The germline CDR1 and CDR2 sequences are SGHTA and FQGTGA. Trimming took off 5 bases at V and 1 base at J, with 14 bases between the two ends. There are 16 residues in the CDR3. The record originates from a study of control samples from healthy donors and cancer patients. Profiled with immunoSEQ multiplex PCR; TCRdb holds only in-frame clones, not every one. Altogether 93,000 or so clones are present, 85% to 90% being singletons, with the ten largest covering over 15%. This chain connects TRBV7-3 to TRBJ2-2, with D possibly matching TRBD2 (5 bases). The sequence was collected from a man in his fifties or sixties with lung cancer. The sequenced sample consisted of PBMCs. The CDR3 DNA reads as TGTGCCAGCAGCAGGCTACCGGGGTTGAACACCGGGGAGCTGTTTTTT. This encodes CASSRLPGLNTGELFF. The full variable domain, in which reference TRBV7-3 and TRBJ2-2 provide the parts outside the CDR3, is GAGVSQTPSNKVTEKGKYVELRCDPISGHTALYWYRQSLGQGPEFLIYFQGTGAADDSGLPNDRFFAVRPEGSVSTLKIQRTERGDSAVYLCASSRLPGLNTGELFFGEGSRLTVL.